The clone carrying this T cell receptor (beta chain) was counted only a few times. The antigen is unknown. TCRdb reprocessed the 5' RACE reads via MiXCR and lists one record per CDR3 protein. The data hold 500,000 or so distinct CDR3 sequences, with less than 25% observed a single time. The sample is drawn from a study of identical twins. Study-wide results and caveats: For monozygotic twins, models underestimated out-of-frame TCR alpha sharing.

Each donor was a healthy Caucasian. The CDR3 loop spans 14 amino acids. The germline V and J ends were trimmed by 6 bases and 0 bases, with 13 bases remaining between them. Germline-derived CDR1 and CDR2 are DFQATT and SNEGSKA (reference sequence). These data were also reused for a study on T cells expressing NK-cell markers.

Material for sequencing was CD4+ T cells sorted from blood. The TCR originated in a woman aged 18-35 years in good health. J is TRBJ2-3 and V is TRBV20-1; D may be TRBD2 (5 bases). The CDR3 sequence: CSALPGLSTDTQYF. Here the CDR3 DNA reads TGCAGTGCCCTACCCGGACTTAGCACAGATACGCAGTATTTT.